The 3 T cell receptor beta chains given below trace back to one sample, sequenced in a study of OX40 agonist ivuxolimab in advanced cancers. Generated by immunoSEQ multiplex PCR, the TCRdb table keeps only in-frame clones and is missing some. The table has around 82,000 clones, roughly 91% seen once; the top ten hold 10% to 15%. This sample comprised CD4+ or CD8+ T cells sorted from blood, obtained in a trial of the OX40 agonist ivuxolimab. Receptors originate from an adult with an advanced solid tumor such as melanoma, head and neck, liver or kidney cancer.

The chain is built from TRBV27 and TRBJ2-3; weak D call: TRBD1 (6 bases). CDR1 and CDR2 from the germline V gene are MNHEY and SMNVEV (reference sequence). Trimming removed 6 bases at V and 4 bases at J, with 17 bases between. The CDR3 consists of 15 residues. CDR3 DNA: TGTGCCAGCAGCTATAATCAGGGGAAGCCAGATACGCAGTATTTT. Amino acids: CASSYNQGKPDTQYF.

The gene calls are TRBV28 and TRBJ2-2, with TRBD2 matching over 8 bases. CDR1 MDHEN and CDR2 SYDVKM come from the germline V gene. Trimming removed 6 bases from V and 1 base from J; junction bases left unmatched: 22. This CDR3 comprises 21 residues. CDR3 sequence reads: CASRGLVFRREGLGNTGELFF. The CDR3 DNA follows: TGTGCCAGCAGGGGCCTTGTGTTCAGACGGGAGGGCCTGGGGAACACCGGGGAGCTGTTTTTT.

V is TRBV5-5 and J is TRBJ1-4; D might be TRBD1 (6 bases). Per germline, CDR1 SGHKS and CDR2 YYEKEE (reference sequence). V was trimmed by 2 bases and J by 3 bases, leaving 11 bases between them. The CDR3 extends over 15 amino acids. In DNA, the CDR3 is TGTGCCAGCAGCTTAGGGGGGTCAGCTAATGAAAAACTGTTTTTT. This gives the protein CASSLGGSANEKLFF.